The 7 T cell receptor beta chains reported below all come from one sample, sequenced in a study of T cells expressing NK-cell markers. One entry per CDR3 protein, without DNA, is what TCRdb gives after re-calling the 5' RACE reads. The listing records roughly 390,000 distinct CDR3 sequences. Source material: blood T cells: a sorted CD56 or NKG2C T cell subset, CD4+ or CD8+ T cells, or bulk PBMC T cells (not recorded which). The receptors were sampled from a man between 18 and 69 years old in good health.

The V call is TRBV5-5, the J call TRBJ2-6; the TCRdb D gene call, TRBD1, has no DNA to confirm it. CDR1 and CDR2 from the germline V gene are SGHKS and YYEKEE (reference sequence). The CDR3 is 16 amino acids. The CDR3 region is CASSLLGGAGANVLTF.

The chain joins TRBV5-1 to TRBJ1-5; with no DNA, the TCRdb D assignment of TRBD1 cannot be verified. The V gene's germline CDR1 is SGHRS and CDR2 YFSETQ. This CDR3 has 16 residues. The chain's CDR3 is CASSLGSMSALEPQHF.

The chain links TRBV4-1 to TRBJ1-6. Germline lookup yields CDR1 MGHRA and CDR2 YSYEKL. There are 15 residues in the CDR3. CDR3 amino acids: CASSQGPIENSPLHF.

The J gene is TRBJ2-3, the V gene TRBV6-5; there is no DNA to check the TCRdb D call of TRBD2. Germline values: CDR1 MNHEY, CDR2 SVGAGI. The CDR3 contains 14 residues. This CDR3 reads CASSSTSSTDTQYF.

V is TRBV29-1 and J is TRBJ2-3; TCRdb calls TRBD2, which cannot be checked without DNA. The CDR3 sequence is 14 residues long. The V gene's germline CDR1 is SQVTM and CDR2 ANQGSEA. The CDR3 sequence: CALRESLPTDTQYF.

The chain carries TRBV7-2 and TRBJ2-5; TCRdb's D call of TRBD1 is untestable without DNA. Germline V CDR1 and CDR2: SGHTA, FQGNSA. The CDR3 contains 14 residues. The CDR3 protein is CASRPGGQGGTQYF.

The rearrangement joins TRBV7-2 to TRBJ2-3; TCRdb reports TRBD1, a call that lacks DNA to check it against. This CDR3 contains 15 residues. From germline, CDR1 is SGHTA and CDR2 FQGNSA. The CDR3 loop reads CASSRFWGPTDTQYF.